The 27 T cell receptor beta chains listed next were all sequenced from one sample in a study of siplizumab effects on memory and regulatory T cells. The method was immunoSEQ multiplex PCR; TCRdb's version includes in-frame clones alone and lacks a portion of them. The sample shows 50,000 or so clones, roughly 97% of them seen only once. Sequencing input: naive CD4+ T cells sorted from blood. These TCRs come from a human donor in good health.

V is TRBV7-9 and J is TRBJ2-2; D possibly corresponds to TRBD1 (5 bases). The CDR3 is made up of 15 amino acids. V dropped 7 bases and J dropped 2 bases, with 14 bases sitting between them. Germline values: CDR1 SEHNR, CDR2 FQNEAQ (reference sequence). This CDR3 reads CASNRGASNTGELFF. DNA for the CDR3: TGTGCCAGCAACCGTGGGGCCTCCAACACCGGGGAGCTGTTTTTT. Drawing the rest from reference TRBV7-9 and TRBJ2-2, the complete variable domain is DTGVSQNPRHKITKRGQNVTFRCDPISEHNRLYWYRQTLGQGPEFLTYFQNEAQLEKSRLLSDRFSAERPKGSFSTLEIQRTEQGDSAMYLCASNRGASNTGELFFGEGSRLTVL.

This clone was seen only once. The chain couples TRBV19 to TRBJ1-3; D unclear. The V gene lost 11 bases and the J gene lost 0 bases, with 14 bases spanning the gap. Germline V lookup: CDR1 LNHDA, CDR2 SQIVND (reference sequence). The CDR3 consists of 14 residues. CDR3 nucleotide sequence: TGTGCCGTATCCTCGGGAAACTCTGGAAACACCATATATTTT. Encoded protein: CAVSSGNSGNTIYF.

The rearrangement uses TRBV5-5 and TRBJ2-1, with 8 bases matching TRBD2. V lost 4 bases and J lost 1; bases outside the gene matches: 4. CDR1 and CDR2 from the germline V gene are SGHKS and YYEKEE (reference sequence). The CDR3 is 15 amino acids. The DNA for the CDR3 is TGTGCCAGCAGCGTATTAGCGGGATCCTACAATGAGCAGTTCTTC. Encoded protein: CASSVLAGSYNEQFF.

The chain recombines TRBV28 with TRBJ2-6; tentatively, D is TRBD1 (5 bases). Germline CDR1 is MDHEN and CDR2 is SYDVKM. The length of the CDR3 is 16 residues. V was cut by 4 bases and J by 2 bases, with 12 bases left in between. In DNA, the CDR3 is TGTGCCAGCAGTTCCCCCAGGGCCGCTGGGGCCAACGTCCTGACTTTC. Protein product: CASSSPRAAGANVLTF. Full variable domain (missing parts from reference TRBV28 and TRBJ2-6): DVKVTQSSRYLVKRTGEKVFLECVQDMDHENMFWYRQDPGLGLRLIYFSYDVKMKEKGDIPEGYSVSREKKERFSLILESASTNQTSMYLCASSSPRAAGANVLTFGAGSRLTVL.

The chain combines TRBV18 with TRBJ2-1, with 11 positions matching TRBD2. The length of the CDR3 is 16 residues. Germline loops: CDR1 KGHSH, CDR2 LQKENI. V lost 2 bases and J lost 5; bases outside the gene matches: 5. The CDR3 coding sequence is TGTGCCAGCTCACCAAAAATGACTAGCGGGGACAATGAGCAGTTCTTC. Translation gives CASSPKMTSGDNEQFF.

V and J are TRBV29-1 and TRBJ1-4; perhaps TRBD1 as D (6 bases). CDR1 is SQVTM, CDR2 ANQGSEA, per germline. Trimming pared 4 bases from V and 7 bases from J, leaving 16 bases between. The CDR3 is 14 residues long. The CDR3 region is CSVVEGVRGEKLFF. The CDR3, as DNA: TGCAGCGTTGTGGAGGGGGTGAGGGGTGAAAAACTGTTTTTT.

The chain carries TRBV11-3 and TRBJ1-4; D gene ambiguous. The CDR3 consists of 14 residues. Germline V CDR1 and CDR2: SGHNT, YENEEA. V lost 5 bases and J 3 bases, leaving 10 bases between the germline ends. This chain's CDR3 is CASSPTRSNEKLFF. CDR3 bases: TGTGCCAGCAGCCCAACCAGGTCTAATGAAAAACTGTTTTTT.

The chain uses TRBV19 and TRBJ2-5; TRBD1 agrees at 7 bases. Germline CDR1 reads LNHDA; CDR2 reads SQIVND (reference sequence). This CDR3 is 14 amino acids long. Losses at the gene ends were 5 bases for V and 1 base for J; bases not matched to a gene: 4. For the CDR3, the DNA is TGTGCCAGTAGTCCCCCAGGGGGCCAAGAGACCCAGTACTTC. Its translation is CASSPPGGQETQYF.

This chain connects TRBV4-3 to TRBJ2-3; D might be TRBD1 (6 bases). V dropped 3 bases and J dropped 7 bases, with 11 bases sitting between them. Germline assignment: CDR1 LGHNA and CDR2 YSLEER. This CDR3 region has 13 residues. CDR3 amino acids: CASSQEDSHTQYF. DNA for the CDR3: TGCGCCAGCAGCCAGGAGGACAGTCATACGCAGTATTTT.

Here the CDR3 reads CASSDSFGLAGYNEQFF. CDR3 coding DNA: TGTGCCAGCAGTGACTCTTTCGGACTAGCGGGTTACAATGAGCAGTTCTTC. The V and J genes are TRBV6-4 and TRBJ2-1; 11 nucleotides line up with TRBD2. The CDR3 length is 17 residues. V lost 0 bases and J lost 4; bases outside the gene matches: 5. Germline V gives CDR1 MRHNA, CDR2 SNTAGT.

The CDR3 sequence: CASSLQNQYGYTF. CDR3 nucleotide sequence: TGCGCCAGCAGCTTACAAAACCAGTATGGCTACACCTTC. The chain employs TRBV5-1 and TRBJ1-2; no clear D gene. The V end lost 2 bases, the J end lost 5 bases, and 10 bases lay between the germline ends. This CDR3 comprises 13 residues. Germline V gene sequence: CDR1 SGHRS, CDR2 YFSETQ.

CDR3: CASILRVGQPQHF. In nucleotides, the CDR3 is TGTGCCAGCATCCTCAGGGTCGGTCAGCCCCAGCATTTT. This chain connects TRBV6-6 to TRBJ1-5; D is possibly TRBD1 (5 bases). CDR1 is MNHNY and CDR2 is SVGAGI in the germline V gene (reference sequence). The V end lost 7 bases, the J end lost 6 bases, and 13 bases lay between the germline ends. The CDR3 runs 13 residues.

The count of this clone is one. This rearrangement joins TRBV18 to TRBJ2-7, with D possibly TRBD2 on 5 matching bases. V was cut by 6 bases and J by 7 bases, with 19 bases left in between. Looked up from germline, CDR1 is KGHSH and CDR2 is LQKENI. There are 14 residues in the CDR3. The CDR3 DNA reads as TGTGCCAGCTCGCCGGGGTCTCGGTTTCGGGAGCAGTACTTC. Encoded protein: CASSPGSRFREQYF.

This clone came up once. The chain carries TRBV20-1 and TRBJ2-1; 8 nucleotides agree with TRBD2. CDR1 and CDR2 (germline): DFQATT, SNEGSKA (reference sequence). V was pared by 1 base and J by 12 bases, with 2 bases of the junction left unmatched. The CDR3 spans 11 residues. CDR3 loop: CSARGSGAQFF. DNA of the CDR3: TGCAGTGCTAGAGGTAGCGGGGCGCAGTTCTTC.

V usage is TRBV12-5 and J usage is TRBJ1-1, with D possibly matching TRBD1 (5 bases). V lost 5 bases to trimming and J lost 0 bases, with 10 bases between them. There are 14 residues in the CDR3. CDR1 and CDR2 from the germline V gene are LGHNT and FRNRAP. The CDR3 DNA reads TGTGCTAGTGGTCTACGGACACTGAACACTGAAGCTTTCTTT. Its protein product is CASGLRTLNTEAFF.

V is TRBV13 and J is TRBJ2-3; D may correspond to TRBD1 or TRBD2 (6 bases each). V lost 5 bases, J lost 2 bases, and 17 bases lay in between. This CDR3 region has 16 residues. CDR1 and CDR2 (germline): PRHDT, FYEKMQ (reference sequence). CDR3 sequence: CASSGLRGEATDTQYF. The CDR3 nucleotides are TGTGCCAGCAGCGGACTAAGGGGGGAGGCCACAGATACGCAGTATTTT. Using reference TRBV13 and TRBJ2-3 for the parts outside the CDR3, the full variable domain is AAGVIQSPRHLIKEKRETATLKCYPIPRHDTVYWYQQGPGQDPQFLISFYEKMQSDKGSIPDRFSAQQFSDYHSELNMSSLELGDSALYFCASSGLRGEATDTQYFGPGTRLTVL.

The J gene is TRBJ1-5, the V gene TRBV6-1; D is possibly TRBD1 (5 bases). Germline CDR1 and CDR2: MNHNS and SASEGT. The CDR3 totals 14 residues. With 6 bases removed from V and 6 bases from J, the gap between germline ends came to 15 bases. The CDR3 loop reads CASRGERNLQPQHF. Here the CDR3 DNA reads TGTGCCAGCAGGGGGGAACGGAACCTTCAGCCCCAGCATTTT.

This clone was counted a single time. The chain couples TRBV6-5 to TRBJ2-3; D might be TRBD1 (5 bases). V lost 6 bases and J 0 bases, leaving 13 bases between the germline ends. Germline V gene data show CDR1 as MNHEY and CDR2 as SVGAGI. This CDR3 has 15 amino acids. The CDR3 DNA is TGTGCCAGCAGGTATAGGACACGAAGCACAGATACGCAGTATTTT. It yields the protein CASRYRTRSTDTQYF.

The V and J genes are TRBV7-3 and TRBJ2-2; weak D call: TRBD1 (6 bases). Germline CDR1 is SGHTA and CDR2 is FQGTGA. The CDR3 spans 13 residues. V was clipped by 4 bases and J by 4 bases, with 7 bases between them. In nucleotides, the CDR3 is TGTGCCAGCAGCTCGGACAGCACCGGGGAGCTGTTTTTT. This encodes CASSSDSTGELFF.

This chain connects TRBV11-3 to TRBJ2-4; 11 bases line up with TRBD1. V was clipped by 5 bases and J by 2 bases; unmatched bases: 2. The CDR3 consists of 15 residues. CDR1 is SGHNT, CDR2 YENEEA, per germline. The CDR3 sequence: CASSGTGGTKNIQYF. In DNA form, the CDR3 reads TGTGCCAGCAGCGGGACAGGGGGAACCAAAAACATTCAGTACTTC.

This chain links TRBV28 with TRBJ2-7, with 10 bases that match TRBD2. The CDR3 loop spans 21 amino acids. With V trimmed by 6 bases and J by 3 bases, 26 bases remained unmatched. The germline gives CDR1 MDHEN, CDR2 SYDVKM. As DNA, the CDR3 is TGTGCCAGCAGGGGATCTACAGGGTCGGAAGCGGGAGGGCCCGCAGTCTACGAGCAGTACTTC. Its protein product is CASRGSTGSEAGGPAVYEQYF.

The chain uses TRBV19 and TRBJ1-4; D is unclear. This CDR3 spans 15 amino acids. The V gene lost 8 bases and the J gene lost 3 bases, with 16 bases spanning the gap. Germline CDR1 reads LNHDA; CDR2 reads SQIVND (reference sequence). CDR3 DNA: TGTGCCAGTTCCTCTATCCGGGTGTCTAATGAAAAACTGTTTTTT. It codes for CASSSIRVSNEKLFF.

The rearrangement uses TRBV7-3 and TRBJ2-3; 10 nucleotides match TRBD2. The V segment lost 0 bases and the J segment 6 bases; nucleotides outside the gene matches: 3. Germline V gene lookup returns CDR1 SGHTA and CDR2 FQGTGA. The CDR3 extends over 15 amino acids. The CDR3 region is CASSLTLGLADTQYF. The CDR3 region has the DNA TGTGCCAGCAGCTTAACCCTGGGACTAGCGGATACGCAGTATTTT.

The chain is built from TRBV30 and TRBJ1-1, with D possibly TRBD1 on 6 matching bases. The CDR3 sequence is 11 residues long. Per the germline V gene, CDR1 is GTSNPN and CDR2 is SVGIG (reference sequence). V was clipped by 5 bases and J by 5 bases, with 9 bases between them. CDR3 sequence reads: CAWGGYTEAFF. CDR3 in DNA: TGTGCCTGGGGGGGCTATACTGAAGCTTTCTTT.

This chain connects TRBV7-9 to TRBJ2-3, with 12 nucleotides matching TRBD2. Germline assignment: CDR1 SEHNR and CDR2 FQNEAQ (reference sequence). The CDR3 sequence is 15 residues long. The V gene end was trimmed by 5 bases and the J gene end by 6 bases; junction bases not matched to a gene: 6. The CDR3 loop reads CASSEGLAGPDTQYF. Here the CDR3 DNA reads TGTGCCAGCAGCGAAGGACTAGCGGGACCCGATACGCAGTATTTT. Based on the CDR3 plus reference TRBV7-9 and TRBJ2-3, the full variable domain is DTGVSQNPRHKITKRGQNVTFRCDPISEHNRLYWYRQTLGQGPEFLTYFQNEAQLEKSRLLSDRFSAERPKGSFSTLEIQRTEQGDSAMYLCASSEGLAGPDTQYFGPGTRLTVL.

This chain links TRBV19 with TRBJ1-4, with 7 nucleotides matching TRBD1. The V gene end was trimmed by 6 bases and the J gene end by 5 bases; junction bases not matched to a gene: 6. The CDR3 totals 14 residues. Germline loops: CDR1 LNHDA, CDR2 SQIVND (reference sequence). CDR3 sequence reads: CASSIDRENEKLFF. The CDR3 DNA sequence: TGTGCCAGTAGCATCGACAGGGAGAATGAAAAACTGTTTTTT.

J is TRBJ2-7 and V is TRBV18, with 16 nucleotides matching TRBD2. With V trimmed by 3 bases and J by 0 bases, 5 bases remained unmatched. Germline V gives CDR1 KGHSH, CDR2 LQKENI. This CDR3 comprises 18 residues. The CDR3 is CASSPMGLAGGVSYEQYF. CDR3 in DNA: TGTGCCAGCTCACCGATGGGACTAGCGGGAGGGGTCTCCTACGAGCAGTACTTC.